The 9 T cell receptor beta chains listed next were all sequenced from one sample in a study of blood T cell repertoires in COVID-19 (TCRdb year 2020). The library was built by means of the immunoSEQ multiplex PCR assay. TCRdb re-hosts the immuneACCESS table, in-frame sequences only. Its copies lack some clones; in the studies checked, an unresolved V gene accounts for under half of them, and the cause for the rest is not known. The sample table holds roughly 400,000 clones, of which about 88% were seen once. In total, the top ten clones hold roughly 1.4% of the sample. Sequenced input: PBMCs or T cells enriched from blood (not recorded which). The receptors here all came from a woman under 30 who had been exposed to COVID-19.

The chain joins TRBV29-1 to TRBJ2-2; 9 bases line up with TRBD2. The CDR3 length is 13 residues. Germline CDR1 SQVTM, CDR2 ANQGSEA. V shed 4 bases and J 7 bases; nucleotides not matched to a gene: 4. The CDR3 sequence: CSVAREGGGELFF. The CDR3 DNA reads TGCAGCGTTGCGCGGGAGGGAGGCGGGGAGCTGTTTTTT.

In DNA form, the CDR3 reads TGTGCCAGCAGTTGGACAGGGGAATATGGCTACACCTTC. As protein: CASSWTGEYGYTF. V and J are TRBV28 and TRBJ1-2, with 9 bases identical to TRBD1. Germline values: CDR1 MDHEN, CDR2 SYDVKM. There are 13 residues in the CDR3. V trimming: 4 bases; J trimming: 5 bases; junction bases outside the gene matches: 2.

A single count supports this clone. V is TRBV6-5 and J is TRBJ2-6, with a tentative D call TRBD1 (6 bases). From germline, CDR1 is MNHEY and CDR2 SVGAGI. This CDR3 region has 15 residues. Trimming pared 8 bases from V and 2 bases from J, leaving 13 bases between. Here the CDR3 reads CASGLQGTGANVLTF. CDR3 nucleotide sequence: TGTGCCAGCGGGTTACAGGGAACTGGGGCCAACGTCCTGACTTTC.

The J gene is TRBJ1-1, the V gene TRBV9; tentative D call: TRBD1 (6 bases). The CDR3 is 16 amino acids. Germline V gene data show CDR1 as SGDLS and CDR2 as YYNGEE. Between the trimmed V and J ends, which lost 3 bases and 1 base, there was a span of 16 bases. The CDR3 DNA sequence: TGTGCCAGCAGCGAATTCGAGGGAGGGGGGAACACTGAAGCTTTCTTT. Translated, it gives CASSEFEGGGNTEAFF.

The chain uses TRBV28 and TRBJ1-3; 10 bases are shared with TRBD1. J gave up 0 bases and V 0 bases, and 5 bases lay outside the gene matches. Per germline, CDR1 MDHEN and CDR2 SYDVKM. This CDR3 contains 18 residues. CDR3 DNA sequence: TGTGCCAGCAGTTTATGGGGACAGGGGCCCCGCTCTGGAAACACCATATATTTT. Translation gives CASSLWGQGPRSGNTIYF.

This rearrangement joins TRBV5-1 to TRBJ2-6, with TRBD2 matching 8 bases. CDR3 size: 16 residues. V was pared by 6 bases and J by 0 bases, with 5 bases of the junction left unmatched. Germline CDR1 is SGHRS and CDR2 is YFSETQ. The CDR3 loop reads CASTGGALSGANVLTF. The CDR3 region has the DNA TGCGCCAGCACCGGGGGGGCCCTCTCTGGGGCCAACGTCCTGACTTTC.

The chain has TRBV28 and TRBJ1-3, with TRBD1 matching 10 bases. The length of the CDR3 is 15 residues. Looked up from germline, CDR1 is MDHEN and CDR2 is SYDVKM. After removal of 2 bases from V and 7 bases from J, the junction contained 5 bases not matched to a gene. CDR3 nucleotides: TGTGCCAGCAGTTTACGGGGGGGACAGGGGAACACCATATATTTT. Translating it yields CASSLRGGQGNTIYF.

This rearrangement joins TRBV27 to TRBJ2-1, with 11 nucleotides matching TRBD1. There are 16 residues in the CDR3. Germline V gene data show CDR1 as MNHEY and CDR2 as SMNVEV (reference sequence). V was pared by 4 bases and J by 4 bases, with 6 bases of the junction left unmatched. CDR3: CASSSQGQGAYNEQFF. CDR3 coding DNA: TGTGCCAGCAGTTCCCAAGGACAGGGGGCATACAATGAGCAGTTCTTC.

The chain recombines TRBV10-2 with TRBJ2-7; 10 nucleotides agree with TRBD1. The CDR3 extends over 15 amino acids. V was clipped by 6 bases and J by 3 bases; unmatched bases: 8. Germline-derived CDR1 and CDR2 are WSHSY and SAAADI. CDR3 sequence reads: CASRTPGTGDYEQYF. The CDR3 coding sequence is TGCGCCAGCAGGACCCCCGGGACAGGGGACTACGAGCAGTACTTC.